Listed below are T cell receptor beta chains from one sample, sequenced in a study of blood T cell repertoires in COVID-19. Method: immunoSEQ multiplex PCR; TCRdb's copy keeps in-frame clones and lacks some. The sample consists of 100,000 or so clones, roughly 90% of them appearing once. Material: peripheral blood. These receptors originate from a man aged 70-80 years with acute or convalescent COVID-19. The CDR3 runs from the conserved cysteine through the conserved F or W. The D gene is left open where the match is weak. Expanded clones are given a class, and other clones once, few, many or no size at all.

V gene,J gene,clone size,D gene,CDR3 DNA,CDR3 protein
TRBV5-5,TRBJ1-3,NA,TRBD1,TGTGCCAGCAGCTTCGGGACAGGGGGTGGAAACACCATATATTTT,CASSFGTGGGNTIYF
TRBV10-3,TRBJ1-1,NA,TRBD1,TGTGCCATCAATACAGGGGCGATGAACACTGAAGCTTTCTTT,CAINTGAMNTEAFF
TRBV10-2,TRBJ2-7,NA,NA,TGCGCCAGCAGGTTACAGGGTGAAGAGCAGTACTTC,CASRLQGEEQYF
TRBV7-6,TRBJ1-5,NA,NA,TGTGCCAGCAGCTTAGACAGGAACCAGCCCCAGCATTTT,CASSLDRNQPQHF
TRBV2,TRBJ1-1,NA,NA,TGTGCCAGCAGTGTTCTGCGGGGGAACACTGAAGCTTTCTTT,CASSVLRGNTEAFF
TRBV12-5,TRBJ2-1,once,TRBD2,TGTGCTAGTGGTTTGGCGGGACTAGCGGGAGGGCCAAATGAGCAGTTCTTC,CASGLAGLAGGPNEQFF
TRBV19,TRBJ2-7,NA,NA,TGTGCCAGTAGACAGGGACCGAGCTCCTACGAGCAGTACTTC,CASRQGPSSYEQYF
TRBV30,TRBJ1-4,NA,NA,TGTGCCTGGAGTAGCGGGTACGATGAAAAACTGTTTTTT,CAWSSGYDEKLFF
TRBV5-5,TRBJ2-7,NA,TRBD1,TGTGCCAGCAGCCCCAGACAGGGTAACTACGAGCAGTACTTC,CASSPRQGNYEQYF
TRBV18,TRBJ1-2,NA,NA,TGTGCCAGCTCAAAACAGGGACCCTCTAACTATGGCTACACCTTC,CASSKQGPSNYGYTF
TRBV4-2,TRBJ1-5,few,NA,TGTGCCAGCAGCCAAGATCGAGTGCGCAATCAGCCCCAGCATTTT,CASSQDRVRNQPQHF
TRBV2,TRBJ1-2,NA,NA,TGTGCCAGCAGTGAAGGAGGCCGCCCTGAGGGCTACACCTTC,CASSEGGRPEGYTF
TRBV5-5,TRBJ2-7,NA,NA,TGTGCCAGCAGCTTGGGGACAGAATCCTACGAGCAGTACTTC,CASSLGTESYEQYF
TRBV5-4,TRBJ2-5,NA,TRBD2,TGTGCCAGCAGCTATGGACTAGCGGGGGAAGAGACCCAGTACTTC,CASSYGLAGEETQYF
TRBV28,TRBJ1-2,NA,NA,TGTGCCAGCAGTTTAGTCGGCAGGGGAAATGGCTACACCTTC,CASSLVGRGNGYTF
TRBV29-1,TRBJ1-2,NA,NA,TGCAGCGTTGAAGTGGGCTCCGCGACAGGCTATGGCTACACCTTC,CSVEVGSATGYGYTF
TRBV6-2/TRBV6-3,TRBJ1-4,NA,NA,TGTGCCAGCAGTTCCCTGAGCCAATCGGGAAAACTGTTTTTT,CASSSLSQSGKLFF
TRBV12-3/TRBV12-4,TRBJ2-1,once,NA,TGTGCCAGCCGAATCCAGGGAAATGAGCAGTTCTTC,CASRIQGNEQFF
TRBV7-6,TRBJ2-1,NA,TRBD2,TGTGCCAGCAGGGGACTAGCGGGGGACACCTACAATGAGCAGTTCTTC,CASRGLAGDTYNEQFF
TRBV6-5,TRBJ1-6,NA,TRBD1,TGTGCCAGCAGTTACACGGGACAGGGGGCTGGTTCACCCCTCCACTTT,CASSYTGQGAGSPLHF
TRBV19,TRBJ1-4,NA,TRBD1,TGTGCCAGTAGTGTGGGACAGCGTGAAAAACTGTTTTTT,CASSVGQREKLFF
TRBV4-3,TRBJ1-2,NA,TRBD1,TGCGCCAGCAGCCAAGATCTGATAGGGGGCGAAGGCTACACCTTC,CASSQDLIGGEGYTF
TRBV27,TRBJ1-1,NA,NA,TGTGCCAGCAGTTTACCCACAGGGATTCGCACTGAAGCTTTCTTT,CASSLPTGIRTEAFF
TRBV2,TRBJ1-1,NA,NA,TGTGCCAGCAGTGAACTCCCCCCCACGACAGGGAACACTGAAGCTTTCTTT,CASSELPPTTGNTEAFF
TRBV18,TRBJ2-7,NA,TRBD2,TGTGCCAGCTCACTATTTAACCTAAGGACTAGCGGGAGGGGTTCCTACGAGCAGTACTTC,CASSLFNLRTSGRGSYEQYF
TRBV27,TRBJ2-1,NA,TRBD2,TGTGCCAGCAGTTTATGGGGTAGCGGGAGGCAGGAAAATGAGCAGTTCTTC,CASSLWGSGRQENEQFF
TRBV20-1,TRBJ1-1,NA,NA,TGCAGTGTCAGGGCCGGGGAAGCTTTCTTT,CSVRAGEAFF
TRBV6-5,TRBJ1-6,NA,NA,TGTGCCAGCAGTTTCTCGGGGGGGATCAATGGTTCACCCCTCCACTTT,CASSFSGGINGSPLHF
TRBV9,TRBJ2-7,NA,TRBD2,TGTGCCAGCAGCGTAGCTCCTAGCGGTACCTACGAGCAGTACTTC,CASSVAPSGTYEQYF
TRBV5-1,TRBJ1-2,NA,TRBD1,TGCGCCAGCAGCCTACGAACCTCAGGGGGCTATGGCTACACCTTC,CASSLRTSGGYGYTF
TRBV18,TRBJ1-1,few,NA,TGTGCCAGCTCACCACGATGGTCGGACACTGAAGCTTTCTTT,CASSPRWSDTEAFF
TRBV28,TRBJ1-6,NA,NA,TGTGCCAGCAGTTTAAGGTTTAGTCGGAGCTCCTATAATTCACCCCTCCACTTT,CASSLRFSRSSYNSPLHF
TRBV3-1/TRBV3-2,TRBJ1-1,NA,TRBD1,TGTGCCAGCAGCCAAAGGGGACAGGGTACCACTGAAGCTTTCTTT,CASSQRGQGTTEAFF
TRBV12-5,TRBJ2-5,NA,NA,TGTGCTAGTGGTTCCCCAGGACACACCTCTCAAGAGACCCAGTACTTC,CASGSPGHTSQETQYF
TRBV10-3,TRBJ1-1,NA,NA,TGTGCCATCGGCCTAACAGGGACTGAAGCTTTCTTT,CAIGLTGTEAFF
TRBV28,TRBJ2-5,NA,TRBD1,TGTGCCAGCAGAACAGGGGGCGCGGGGGAGACCCAGTACTTC,CASRTGGAGETQYF
TRBV10-3,TRBJ2-5,NA,TRBD1,TGTGCCATCAGGCAGGGACAGGGGACGGAGACCCAGTACTTC,CAIRQGQGTETQYF
TRBV12-3/TRBV12-4,TRBJ1-5,NA,NA,TGTGCCAGCAGTTTAAAGGTCGGGGGGACCCAGCATTTT,CASSLKVGGTQHF
TRBV25-1,TRBJ2-4,NA,TRBD2,TGTGCCAGCGGCCTGACGGGAGGCGGAAACATTCAGTACTTC,CASGLTGGGNIQYF
TRBV30,TRBJ2-7,few,TRBD1,TGTGCCTGGACCCCTGGGACAGGGGCGAAGGACGAGCAGTACTTC,CAWTPGTGAKDEQYF